This TCR beta chain was sequenced in a study of PD-L1 blockade in urothelial cancer. Overall study: The patients first took atezolizumab at some point between 2014 and 2015, receiving 1,200 mg intravenously every 3 weeks. Across blood samples, T cells had a median count of 141,255. Patients' prior chemotherapy regimens numbered 0 to 3. At 6 weeks and at 3 weeks (second dose) after treatment start, blood was analyzed.

The germline gives CDR1 SNHLY, CDR2 FYNNEI. This CDR3 is built from 11 residues. V lost 5 bases to trimming and J lost 3 bases, with 4 bases between them. Assay: immunoSEQ multiplex PCR; the TCRdb copy retains only in-frame clones and omits some. Here the sample spans approximately 39,000 clones, roughly 89% being singletons. V and J are TRBV2 and TRBJ1-2; D uncertain. This clonotype originated in a man aged 55 to 70 with urothelial cancer. The sample was PBMCs, taken around atezolizumab (anti-PD-L1) treatment. CDR3 loop: CASSTDYGYTF. CDR3 in DNA: TGTGCCAGCAGTACAGACTATGGCTACACCTTC.